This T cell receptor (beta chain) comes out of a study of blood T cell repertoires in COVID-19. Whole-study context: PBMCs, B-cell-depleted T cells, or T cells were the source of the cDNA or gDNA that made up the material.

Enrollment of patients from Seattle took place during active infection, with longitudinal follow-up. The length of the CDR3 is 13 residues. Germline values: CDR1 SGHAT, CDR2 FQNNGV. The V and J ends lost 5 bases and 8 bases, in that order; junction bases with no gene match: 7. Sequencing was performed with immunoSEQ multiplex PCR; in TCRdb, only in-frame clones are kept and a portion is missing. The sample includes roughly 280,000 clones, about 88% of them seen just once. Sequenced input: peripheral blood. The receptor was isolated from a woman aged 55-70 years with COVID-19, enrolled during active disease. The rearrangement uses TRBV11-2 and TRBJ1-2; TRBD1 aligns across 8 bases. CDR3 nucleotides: TGTGCCAGCAGCCCGAGAGGGACAGGAGGCTACACCTTC. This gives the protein CASSPRGTGGYTF.